This T cell receptor (beta chain) is drawn from a study of CD8 T cells in ankylosing spondylitis. This clonotype was observed a few times. TCRdb itself ran the 5' RACE reads through MiXCR, one entry per CDR3 protein. This sample carries 350,000 or so distinct CDR3 sequences, roughly 14% of them seen once, and the ten largest clones take 1.1%. The germline V gene has CDR1 SGHRS and CDR2 YFSETQ. This CDR3 contains 18 residues. V was cut by 1 base and J by 1 base, with 18 bases left in between. The chain links TRBV5-1 to TRBJ2-1, with D perhaps TRBD1 (5 bases). The TCR originated in a male donor with ankylosing spondylitis or in good health (not recorded which). The sample taken for sequencing was blood, either unsorted or a sorted T cell fraction (not recorded which). The CDR3 DNA follows: TGCGCCAGCAGCTTGATCGATTGGGTACAGGCTTCCTACAATGAGCAGTTCTTC. Translation gives CASSLIDWVQASYNEQFF.